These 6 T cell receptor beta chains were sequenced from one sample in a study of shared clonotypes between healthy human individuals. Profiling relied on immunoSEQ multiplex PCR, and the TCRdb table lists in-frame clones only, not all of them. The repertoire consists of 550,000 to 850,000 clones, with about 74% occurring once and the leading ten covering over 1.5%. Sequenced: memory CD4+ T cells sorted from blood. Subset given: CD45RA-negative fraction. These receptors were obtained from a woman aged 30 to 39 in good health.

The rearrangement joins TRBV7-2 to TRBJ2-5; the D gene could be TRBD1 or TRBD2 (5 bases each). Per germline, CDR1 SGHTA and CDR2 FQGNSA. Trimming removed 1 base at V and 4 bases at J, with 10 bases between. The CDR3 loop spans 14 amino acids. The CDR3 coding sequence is TGTGCCAGCAGCTTAGACTCCGGGGCAGAGACCCAGTACTTC. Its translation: CASSLDSGAETQYF.

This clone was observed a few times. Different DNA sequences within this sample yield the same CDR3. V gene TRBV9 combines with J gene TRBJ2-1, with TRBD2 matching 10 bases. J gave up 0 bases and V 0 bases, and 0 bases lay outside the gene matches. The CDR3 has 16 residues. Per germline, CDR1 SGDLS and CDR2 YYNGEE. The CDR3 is CASSVGLAGSYNEQFF. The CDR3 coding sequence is TGTGCCAGCAGCGTAGGACTAGCGGGCTCCTACAATGAGCAGTTCTTC.

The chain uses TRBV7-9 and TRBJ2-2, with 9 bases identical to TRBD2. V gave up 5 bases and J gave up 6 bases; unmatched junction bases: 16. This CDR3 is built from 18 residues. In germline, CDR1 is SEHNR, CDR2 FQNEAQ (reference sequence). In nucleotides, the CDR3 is TGTGCCAGCAGCCGAACTAGGAGCCTAGCGGGATCATCCGGGGAGCTGTTTTTT. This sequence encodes CASSRTRSLAGSSGELFF. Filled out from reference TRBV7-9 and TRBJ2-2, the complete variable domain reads DTGVSQNPRHKITKRGQNVTFRCDPISEHNRLYWYRQTLGQGPEFLTYFQNEAQLEKSRLLSDRFSAERPKGSFSTLEIQRTEQGDSAMYLCASSRTRSLAGSSGELFFGEGSRLTVL.

The CDR3 DNA reads as TGTGCCAGCAGTTCGGGAAAAATAGCGGGAGGGTACGAGCAGTACTTC. Translating gives CASSSGKIAGGYEQYF. The chain recombines TRBV28 with TRBJ2-7; 11 bases agree with TRBD2. V gave up 4 bases and J gave up 4 bases; unmatched junction bases: 9. This CDR3 contains 16 residues. CDR1 is MDHEN and CDR2 is SYDVKM in the germline V gene.

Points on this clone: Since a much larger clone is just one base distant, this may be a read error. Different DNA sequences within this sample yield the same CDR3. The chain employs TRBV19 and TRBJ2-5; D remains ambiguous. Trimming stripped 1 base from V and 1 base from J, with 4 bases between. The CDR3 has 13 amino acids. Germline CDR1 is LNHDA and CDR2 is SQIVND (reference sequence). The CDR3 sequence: CASSIVSQETQYF. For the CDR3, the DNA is TGTGCCAGTAGTATAGTAAGCCAAGAGACCCAGTACTTC.

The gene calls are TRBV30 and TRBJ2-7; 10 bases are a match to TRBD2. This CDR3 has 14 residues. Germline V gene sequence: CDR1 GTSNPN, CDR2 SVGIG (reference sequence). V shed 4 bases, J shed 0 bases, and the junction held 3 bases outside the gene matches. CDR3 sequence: CAWNLAGGSYEQYF. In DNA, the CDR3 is TGTGCCTGGAACTTAGCGGGAGGCTCCTACGAGCAGTACTTC.